A single sample gave rise to the 14 T cell receptor beta chains below, sequenced in a study of blood T cell repertoires in COVID-19. Profiling relied on immunoSEQ multiplex PCR, and the TCRdb table lists in-frame clones only, not all of them. In the table there are some 140,000 clones, 83% of which are singletons. Sequenced input: peripheral blood. The receptor source for this set is a woman aged 55-75 years with COVID-19, enrolled during active disease.

CDR3 sequence (DNA): TGCGCCAGCAGCCAATTATCCGGGACAGGGGGCGTAGAGACCCAGTACTTC. It encodes CASSQLSGTGGVETQYF. The V and J genes are TRBV4-1 and TRBJ2-5; 12 positions match TRBD1. The CDR3 is 17 amino acids. The V segment lost 2 bases and the J segment 4 bases; nucleotides outside the gene matches: 8. Germline values: CDR1 MGHRA, CDR2 YSYEKL.

The chain joins TRBV11-3 to TRBJ2-5; 9 bases line up with TRBD1. The trim removed 4 bases at V and 7 bases at J, leaving 7 bases unmatched. The CDR3 has 14 amino acids. Germline V gives CDR1 SGHNT, CDR2 YENEEA. CDR3 bases: TGTGCCAGCAGCTCCGGGACAGGGCTAGCGACCCAGTACTTC. The encoded protein is CASSSGTGLATQYF.

The chain is built from TRBV18 and TRBJ1-4, with 8 bases lining up with TRBD1. The CDR3 has 16 residues. Germline CDR1 is KGHSH and CDR2 is LQKENI. The trim removed 4 bases at V and 8 bases at J, leaving 12 bases unmatched. In DNA, the CDR3 is TGTGCCAGCTCACTAAAAGCTCAGGGGGCATTGGAAAAACTGTTTTTT. It yields the protein CASSLKAQGALEKLFF.

The chain joins TRBV27 to TRBJ2-3; 7 positions agree with TRBD2. Per the germline V gene, CDR1 is MNHEY and CDR2 is SMNVEV (reference sequence). This CDR3 has 14 residues. Unmatched junction bases numbered 3, after V lost 0 bases and J lost 6 bases. As DNA, the CDR3 is TGTGCCAGCAGTTTATCGACTAGCTTTGATACGCAGTATTTT. Amino acid sequence: CASSLSTSFDTQYF.

This chain connects TRBV5-4 to TRBJ1-2; D is perhaps TRBD1 (6 bases). The germline gives CDR1 SGHNT, CDR2 YYREEE (reference sequence). The V end lost 2 bases, the J end lost 4 bases, and 15 bases lay between the germline ends. CDR3 length: 15 amino acids. The CDR3 is CASSFGQTTGYGYTF. DNA for the CDR3: TGTGCCAGCAGCTTCGGACAGACGACAGGCTATGGCTACACCTTC.

The DNA for the CDR3 is TGTGCCAGCAACGGACTAGCGGGGGGTACTCGCACAGATACGCAGTATTTT. Encoded protein: CASNGLAGGTRTDTQYF. The rearrangement links TRBV27 to TRBJ2-3; 14 bases align to TRBD2. The germline gives CDR1 MNHEY, CDR2 SMNVEV (reference sequence). The CDR3 totals 17 residues. V dropped 7 bases and J dropped 1; count of bases not matched to a gene: 7.

The chain is built from TRBV6-1 and TRBJ2-1; possible D gene TRBD2, 6 bases. CDR3 size: 16 residues. The ends were cut back, 4 bases at V and 8 bases at J, with 21 bases in the middle. Germline CDR1 is MNHNS and CDR2 is SASEGT. In DNA form, the CDR3 reads TGTGCCAGCAGTGCACCACTAGCAAGAGCCTCTTATGAGCAGTTCTTC. It translates to CASSAPLARASYEQFF.

This clone appeared a few times. The V gene is TRBV29-1, the J gene TRBJ1-2; D might be TRBD1 (6 bases). Trimming cost V 6 bases and J 4 bases, with 15 bases left between them. Germline assignment: CDR1 SQVTM and CDR2 ANQGSEA. The CDR3 runs to 13 residues. The CDR3: CSVLRQESYGYTF. For the CDR3, the DNA is TGCAGCGTCCTCAGACAGGAAAGCTATGGCTACACCTTC.

The chain recombines TRBV29-1 with TRBJ2-7; tentatively, D is TRBD1 (6 bases). The CDR3 has 14 amino acids. Deletions cut 3 bases from V and 2 bases from J, with 14 bases between. CDR1 and CDR2 from the germline V gene are SQVTM and ANQGSEA. CDR3 coding DNA: TGCAGCGTTGATTCGGCAGGGGTCCCCTACGAGCAGTACTTC. This translates into CSVDSAGVPYEQYF.

The rearrangement joins TRBV3-1 (or the pseudogene TRBV3-2) to TRBJ2-7; 11 bases align to TRBD2. V lost 4 bases, J lost 6 bases, and 8 bases stayed unmatched. CDR3 size: 15 residues. CDR1 LGHDT and CDR2 YNNKEL come from the germline V gene (reference sequence). The CDR3 bases are TGTGCCAGCAGCCGGTGGGGGACTAGCGGCTCCGAGCAGTACTTC. As protein: CASSRWGTSGSEQYF.

Details on this clone: A much larger clone differs by one base, so this may be a read error. This rearrangement joins TRBV7-6 to TRBJ1-1, with TRBD1 as a possible D gene (6 bases). The CDR3 consists of 12 residues. Germline values: CDR1 SGHVS, CDR2 FNYEAQ. Trimming took off 6 bases at V and 3 bases at J, with 8 bases between the two ends. This CDR3 is CASSYRDTEAFF. In DNA form, the CDR3 reads TGTGCCAGCAGTTACAGGGACACTGAAGCTTTCTTT.

The chain joins TRBV10-2 to TRBJ1-2; TRBD1 agrees at 10 bases. Germline V gene lookup returns CDR1 WSHSY and CDR2 SAAADI. Unmatched junction bases numbered 10, after V lost 8 bases and J lost 7 bases. The CDR3 sequence is 14 residues long. CDR3: CASGRGQGVGGYTF. In nucleotides, the CDR3 is TGCGCCAGCGGTAGAGGACAGGGGGTCGGTGGCTACACCTTC.

The rearrangement joins TRBV29-1 to TRBJ1-2; 7 positions agree with TRBD1. The V segment lost 2 bases and the J segment 6 bases; nucleotides outside the gene matches: 9. Per the germline V gene, CDR1 is SQVTM and CDR2 is ANQGSEA. The CDR3 loop spans 14 amino acids. The CDR3 DNA reads TGCAGCGTTGAAATTCAGCCAGGGGGGAATGGCTACACCTTC. Residues: CSVEIQPGGNGYTF.

The rearrangement joins TRBV5-5 to TRBJ2-5; TRBD1 aligns across 12 bases. Per the germline V gene, CDR1 is SGHKS and CDR2 is YYEKEE (reference sequence). The junction had 9 bases not matched to a gene; V was cut back by 4 bases and J by 5 bases. The CDR3 has 16 residues. The DNA of the CDR3 is TGTGCCAGCAGCGCGACCGGGACAGGGGGCATGGAGACCCAGTACTTC. Protein: CASSATGTGGMETQYF.